The present T cell receptor (beta chain) was sequenced within a study of T cell responses to AZD1222 COVID-19 vaccine. Pooled in the analysis were second doses at about 4 or about 12 weeks. The germline V and J ends were trimmed by 0 bases and 1 base, with 11 bases remaining between them. CDR3 size: 16 residues. The germline gives CDR1 LNHNV, CDR2 YYDKDF (reference sequence). Clones were read by immunoSEQ multiplex PCR, and TCRdb kept only the in-frame ones, dropping some. The table shows 15,000 to 20,000 clones, with about three quarters occurring only once. The TCR sequence derives from an adult who received the AZD1222 COVID-19 vaccine. The chain carries TRBV15 and TRBJ2-3; D is unresolved. Sequenced material: peripheral blood, taken 28 days after the second AZD1222 dose. The CDR3 nucleotides read TGTGCCACCAGCAGAGATCTGGCAGAGGGCACAGATACGCAGTATTTT. This translates into CATSRDLAEGTDTQYF.